The TCR beta chain under discussion was sequenced for a study of blood T cell repertoires in COVID-19. Overall study: Collection of acute and convalescent COVID-19 samples took place in the United States, Italy and Spain. T cells, B-cell-depleted T cells, or PBMCs supplied cDNA or gDNA.

In the authors' methods: Cell counts per sample came from amplifying reference gene primers. Produced via immunoSEQ multiplex PCR; TCRdb's table is partial and in-frame only. The V and J calls and clone size are taken from that table; D and trimming were inferred from the DNA. The table has fewer than 130,000 clones, around 83% seen once. The CDR3 runs to 19 residues. Unmatched junction bases numbered 12, after V lost 2 bases and J lost 1 base. Germline V CDR1 and CDR2: LGHDT, YNNKEL (reference sequence). Specimen: peripheral blood. This chain connects TRBV3-1 (or the pseudogene TRBV3-2) to TRBJ1-5, with 9 bases matching TRBD1. The source of this sequence is a human donor in a cohort sampled during active COVID-19. The DNA of the CDR3 is TGTGCCAGCAGCCAATCAGGGACAGGGTATCGAACCAGCAATCAGCCCCAGCATTTT. This encodes CASSQSGTGYRTSNQPQHF.